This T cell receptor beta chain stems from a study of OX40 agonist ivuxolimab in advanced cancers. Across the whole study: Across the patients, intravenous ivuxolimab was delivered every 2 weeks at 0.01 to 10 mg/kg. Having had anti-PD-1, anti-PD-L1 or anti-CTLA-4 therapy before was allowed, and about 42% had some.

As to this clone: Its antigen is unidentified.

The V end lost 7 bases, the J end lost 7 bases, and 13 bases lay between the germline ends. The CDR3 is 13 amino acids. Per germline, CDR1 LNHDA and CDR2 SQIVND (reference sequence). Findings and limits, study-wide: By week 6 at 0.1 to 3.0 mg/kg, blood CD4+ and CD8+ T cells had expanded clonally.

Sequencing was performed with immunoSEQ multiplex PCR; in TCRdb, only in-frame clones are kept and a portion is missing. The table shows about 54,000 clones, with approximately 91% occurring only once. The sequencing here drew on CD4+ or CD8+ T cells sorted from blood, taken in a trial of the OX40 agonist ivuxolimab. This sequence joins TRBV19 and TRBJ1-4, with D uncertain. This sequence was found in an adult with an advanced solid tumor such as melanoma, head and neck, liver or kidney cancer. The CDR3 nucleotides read TGTGCCAGTATCGGCAGGATCGGTGAAAAACTGTTTTTT. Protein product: CASIGRIGEKLFF.